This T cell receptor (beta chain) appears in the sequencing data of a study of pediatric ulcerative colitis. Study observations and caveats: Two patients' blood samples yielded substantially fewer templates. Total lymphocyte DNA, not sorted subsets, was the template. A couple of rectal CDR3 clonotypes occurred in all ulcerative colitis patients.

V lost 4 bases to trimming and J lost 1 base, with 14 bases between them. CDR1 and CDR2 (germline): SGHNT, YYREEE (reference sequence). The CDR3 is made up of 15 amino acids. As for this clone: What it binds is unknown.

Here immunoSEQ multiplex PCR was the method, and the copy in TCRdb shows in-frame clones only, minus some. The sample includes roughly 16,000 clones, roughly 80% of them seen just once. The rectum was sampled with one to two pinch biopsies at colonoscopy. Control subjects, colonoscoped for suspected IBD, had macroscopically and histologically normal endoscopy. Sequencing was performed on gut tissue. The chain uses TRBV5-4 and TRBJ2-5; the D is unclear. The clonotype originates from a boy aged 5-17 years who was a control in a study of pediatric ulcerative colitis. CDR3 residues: CASSGDQWSQETQYF. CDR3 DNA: TGTGCCAGCAGCGGGGATCAATGGAGCCAAGAGACCCAGTACTTC. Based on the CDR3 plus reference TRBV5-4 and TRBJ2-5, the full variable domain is ETGVTQSPTHLIKTRGQQVTLRCSSQSGHNTVSWYQQALGQGPQFIFQYYREEENGRGNFPPRFSGLQFPNYSSELNVNALELDDSALYLCASSGDQWSQETQYFGPGTRLLVL.